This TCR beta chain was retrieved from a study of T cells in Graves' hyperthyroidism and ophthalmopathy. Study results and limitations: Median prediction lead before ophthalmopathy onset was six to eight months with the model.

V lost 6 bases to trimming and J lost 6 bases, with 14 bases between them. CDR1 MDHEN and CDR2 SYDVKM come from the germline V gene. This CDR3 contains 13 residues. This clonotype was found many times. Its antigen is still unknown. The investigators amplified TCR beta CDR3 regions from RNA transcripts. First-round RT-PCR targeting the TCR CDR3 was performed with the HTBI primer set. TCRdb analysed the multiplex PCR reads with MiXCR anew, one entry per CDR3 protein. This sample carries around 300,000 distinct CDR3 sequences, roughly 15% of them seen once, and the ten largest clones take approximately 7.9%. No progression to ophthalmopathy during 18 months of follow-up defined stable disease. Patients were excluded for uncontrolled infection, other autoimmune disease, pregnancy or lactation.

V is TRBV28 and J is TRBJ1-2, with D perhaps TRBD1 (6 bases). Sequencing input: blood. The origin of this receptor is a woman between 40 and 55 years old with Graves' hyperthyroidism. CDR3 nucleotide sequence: TGTGCCAGCAGACTCCCGACAGGCGATGGCTACACCTTC. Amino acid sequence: CASRLPTGDGYTF.